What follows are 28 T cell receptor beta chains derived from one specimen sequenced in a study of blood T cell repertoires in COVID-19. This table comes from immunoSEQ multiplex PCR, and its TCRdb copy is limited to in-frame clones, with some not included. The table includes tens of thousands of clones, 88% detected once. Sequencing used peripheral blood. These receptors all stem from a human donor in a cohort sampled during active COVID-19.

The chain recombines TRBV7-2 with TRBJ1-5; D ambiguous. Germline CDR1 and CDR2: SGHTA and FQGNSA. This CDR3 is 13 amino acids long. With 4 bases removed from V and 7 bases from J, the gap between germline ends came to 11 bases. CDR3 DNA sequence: TGTGCCAGCAGCTACCAACAGTCCCAGCCCCAGCATTTT. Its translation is CASSYQQSQPQHF.

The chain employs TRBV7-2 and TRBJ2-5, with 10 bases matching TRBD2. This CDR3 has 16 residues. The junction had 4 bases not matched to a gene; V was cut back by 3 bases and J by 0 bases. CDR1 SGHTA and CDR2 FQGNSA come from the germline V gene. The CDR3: CASSLALAGDQETQYF. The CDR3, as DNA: TGTGCCAGCAGCTTGGCTCTAGCGGGGGACCAAGAGACCCAGTACTTC.

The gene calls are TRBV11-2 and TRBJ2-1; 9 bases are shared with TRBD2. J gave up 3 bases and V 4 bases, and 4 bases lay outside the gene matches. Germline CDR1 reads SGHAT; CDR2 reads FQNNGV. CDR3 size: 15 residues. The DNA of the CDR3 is TGTGCCAGCAGCTCCCTAGCGGGGTACTACAATGAGCAGTTCTTC. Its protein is CASSSLAGYYNEQFF. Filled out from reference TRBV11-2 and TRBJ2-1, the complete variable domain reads EAGVAQSPRYKIIEKRQSVAFWCNPISGHATLYWYQQILGQGPKLLIQFQNNGVVDDSQLPKDRFSAERLKGVDSTLKIQPAKLEDSAVYLCASSSLAGYYNEQFFGPGTRLTVL.

The CDR3 DNA is TGTGCCAGCAGCCAAGATGACAGGGGGTACTCGGATACGCAGTATTTT. Translation: CASSQDDRGYSDTQYF. This chain links TRBV14 with TRBJ2-3, with 9 bases lining up with TRBD1. The CDR3 has 16 residues. CDR1 is SGHDN and CDR2 is FVKESK in the germline V gene. V dropped 0 bases and J dropped 6; count of bases not matched to a gene: 7.

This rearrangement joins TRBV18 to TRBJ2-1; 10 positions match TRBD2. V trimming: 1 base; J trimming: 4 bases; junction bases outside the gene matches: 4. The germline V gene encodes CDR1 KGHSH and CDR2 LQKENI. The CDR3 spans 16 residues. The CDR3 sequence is CASSPRTSGLYNEQFF. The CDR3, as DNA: TGTGCCAGCTCACCACGGACTAGCGGTCTTTACAATGAGCAGTTCTTC.

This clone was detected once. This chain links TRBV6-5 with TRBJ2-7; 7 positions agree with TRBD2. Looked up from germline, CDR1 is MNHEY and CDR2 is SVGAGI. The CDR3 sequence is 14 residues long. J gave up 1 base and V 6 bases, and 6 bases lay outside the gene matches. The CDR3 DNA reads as TGTGCCAGCAGGGACTCGGGACTATCCTACGAGCAGTACTTC. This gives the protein CASRDSGLSYEQYF.

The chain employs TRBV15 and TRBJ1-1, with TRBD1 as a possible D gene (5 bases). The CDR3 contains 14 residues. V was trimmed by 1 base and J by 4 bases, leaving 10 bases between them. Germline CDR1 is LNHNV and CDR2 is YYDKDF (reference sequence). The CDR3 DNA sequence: TGTGCCACCAGCAGAGTTTCAGGGCCCACTGAAGCTTTCTTT. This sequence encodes CATSRVSGPTEAFF.

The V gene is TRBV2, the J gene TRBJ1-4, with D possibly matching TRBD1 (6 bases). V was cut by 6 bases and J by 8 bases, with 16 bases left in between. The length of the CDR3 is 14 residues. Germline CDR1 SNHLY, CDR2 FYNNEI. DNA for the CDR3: TGTGCCAGCAGCCGGTTACAGGGAGTAGAAAAACTGTTTTTT. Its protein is CASSRLQGVEKLFF.

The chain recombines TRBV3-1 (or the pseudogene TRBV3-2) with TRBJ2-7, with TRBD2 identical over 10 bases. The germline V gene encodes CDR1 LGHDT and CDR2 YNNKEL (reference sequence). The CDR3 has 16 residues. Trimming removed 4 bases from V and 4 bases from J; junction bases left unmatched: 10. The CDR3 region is CASSPRLAGASYEQYF. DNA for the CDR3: TGTGCCAGCAGCCCCCGCCTAGCGGGGGCGTCATACGAGCAGTACTTC.

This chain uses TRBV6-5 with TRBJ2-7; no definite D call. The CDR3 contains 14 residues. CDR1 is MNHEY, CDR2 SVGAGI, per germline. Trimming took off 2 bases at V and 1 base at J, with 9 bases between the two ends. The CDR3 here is CASSYGSFSYEQYF. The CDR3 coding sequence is TGTGCCAGCAGTTACGGCAGTTTTTCCTACGAGCAGTACTTC.

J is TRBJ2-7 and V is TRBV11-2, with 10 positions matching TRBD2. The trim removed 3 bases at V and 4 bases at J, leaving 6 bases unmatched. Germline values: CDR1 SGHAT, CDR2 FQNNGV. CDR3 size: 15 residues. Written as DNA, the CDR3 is TGTGCCAGCAGCTTGACAGCGGGAGGGCGGTACGAGCAGTACTTC. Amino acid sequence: CASSLTAGGRYEQYF.

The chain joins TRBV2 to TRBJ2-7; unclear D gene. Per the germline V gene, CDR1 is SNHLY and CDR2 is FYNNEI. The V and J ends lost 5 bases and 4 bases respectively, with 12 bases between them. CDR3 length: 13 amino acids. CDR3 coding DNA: TGTGCCAGCAGTCGGTACAGTCAATACGAGCAGTACTTC. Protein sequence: CASSRYSQYEQYF.

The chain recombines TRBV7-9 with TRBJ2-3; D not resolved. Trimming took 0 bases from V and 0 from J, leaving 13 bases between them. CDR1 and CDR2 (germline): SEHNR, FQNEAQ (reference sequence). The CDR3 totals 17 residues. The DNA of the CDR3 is TGTGCCAGCAGCTTAGCGAGAGGTCTCCCGAGCACAGATACGCAGTATTTT. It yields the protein CASSLARGLPSTDTQYF.

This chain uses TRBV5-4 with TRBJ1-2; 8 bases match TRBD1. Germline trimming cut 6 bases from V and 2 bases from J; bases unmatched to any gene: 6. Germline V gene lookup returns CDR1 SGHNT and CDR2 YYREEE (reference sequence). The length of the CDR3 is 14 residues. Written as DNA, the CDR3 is TGTGCCAGCACTCAGGGGGCTTCGAACTATGGCTACACCTTC. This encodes CASTQGASNYGYTF.

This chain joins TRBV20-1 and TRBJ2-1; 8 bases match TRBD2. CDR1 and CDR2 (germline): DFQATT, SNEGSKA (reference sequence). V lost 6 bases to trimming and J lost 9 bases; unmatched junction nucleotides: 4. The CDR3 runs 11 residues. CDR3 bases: TGCAGTGCGCGGGGGGCAGTTGAGCAGTTCTTC. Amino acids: CSARGAVEQFF.

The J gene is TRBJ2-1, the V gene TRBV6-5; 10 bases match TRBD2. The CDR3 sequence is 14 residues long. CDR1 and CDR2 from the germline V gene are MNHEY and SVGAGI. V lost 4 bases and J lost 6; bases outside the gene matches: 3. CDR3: CASSLGLASNEQFF. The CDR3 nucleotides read TGTGCCAGCAGTTTGGGACTAGCGTCCAATGAGCAGTTCTTC.

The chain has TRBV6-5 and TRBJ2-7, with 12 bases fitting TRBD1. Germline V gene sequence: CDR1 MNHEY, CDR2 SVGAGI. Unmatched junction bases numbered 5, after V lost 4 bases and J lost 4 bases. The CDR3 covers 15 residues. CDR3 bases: TGTGCCAGCAGTTCTCCGGGACAGGGGGCGTACGAGCAGTACTTC. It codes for CASSSPGQGAYEQYF.

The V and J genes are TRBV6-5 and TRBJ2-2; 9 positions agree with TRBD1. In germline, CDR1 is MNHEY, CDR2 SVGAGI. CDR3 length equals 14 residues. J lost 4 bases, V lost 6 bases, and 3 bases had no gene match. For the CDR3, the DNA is TGTGCCAGCAGCACAGGGGGCAGCACCGGGGAGCTGTTTTTT. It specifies CASSTGGSTGELFF.

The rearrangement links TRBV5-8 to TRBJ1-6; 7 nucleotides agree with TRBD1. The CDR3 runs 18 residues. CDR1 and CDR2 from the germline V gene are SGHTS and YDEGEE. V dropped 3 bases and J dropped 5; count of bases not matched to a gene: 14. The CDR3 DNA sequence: TGTGCCAGCAGCTCCAGGACAGGCCAGATAACGAATAATTCACCCCTCCACTTT. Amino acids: CASSSRTGQITNNSPLHF.

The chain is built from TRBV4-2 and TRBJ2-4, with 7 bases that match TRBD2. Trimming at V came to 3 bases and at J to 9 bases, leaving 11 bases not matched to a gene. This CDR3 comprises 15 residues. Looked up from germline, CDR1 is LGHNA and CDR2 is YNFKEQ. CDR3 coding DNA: TGTGCCAGCAGCCAGGGGGGGGTAGCGAACAGCATTCAGTACTTC. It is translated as CASSQGGVANSIQYF.

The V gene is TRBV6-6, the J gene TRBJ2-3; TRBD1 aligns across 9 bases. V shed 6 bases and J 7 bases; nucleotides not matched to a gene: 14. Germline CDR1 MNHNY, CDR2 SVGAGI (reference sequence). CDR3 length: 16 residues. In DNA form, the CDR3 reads TGTGCCAGCAGGGGGGACAGGGTTGTTGTAGGAAATACGCAGTATTTT. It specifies CASRGDRVVVGNTQYF.

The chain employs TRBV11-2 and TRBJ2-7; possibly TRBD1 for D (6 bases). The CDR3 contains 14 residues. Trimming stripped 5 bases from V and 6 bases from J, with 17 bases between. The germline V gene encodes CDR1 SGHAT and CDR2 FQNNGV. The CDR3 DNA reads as TGTGCCAGCAGCCCAGGCGCAGGGGTAGGCGAGCAGTACTTC. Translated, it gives CASSPGAGVGEQYF.

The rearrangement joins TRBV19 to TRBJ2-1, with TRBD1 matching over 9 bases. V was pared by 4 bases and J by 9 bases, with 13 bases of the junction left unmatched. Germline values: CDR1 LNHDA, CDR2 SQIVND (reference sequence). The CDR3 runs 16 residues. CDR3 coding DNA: TGTGCCAGTAGTACACAGGGGGCACTTCTTCTGAGTGAGCAGTTCTTC. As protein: CASSTQGALLLSEQFF.

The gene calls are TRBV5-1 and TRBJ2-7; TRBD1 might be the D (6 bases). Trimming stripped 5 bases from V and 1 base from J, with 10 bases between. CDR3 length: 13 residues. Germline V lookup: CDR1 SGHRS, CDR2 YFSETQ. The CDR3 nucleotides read TGCGCCAGCAGGCGCACAGGGTCCTACGAGCAGTACTTC. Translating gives CASRRTGSYEQYF.

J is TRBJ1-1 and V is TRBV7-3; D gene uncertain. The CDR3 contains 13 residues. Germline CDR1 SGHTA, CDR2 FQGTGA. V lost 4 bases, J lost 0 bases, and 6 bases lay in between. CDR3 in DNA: TGTGCCAGCAGCTCGGGTATGAACACTGAAGCTTTCTTT. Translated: CASSSGMNTEAFF.

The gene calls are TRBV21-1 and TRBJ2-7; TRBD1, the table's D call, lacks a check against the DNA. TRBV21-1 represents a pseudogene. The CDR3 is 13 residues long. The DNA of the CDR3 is TGTGCCAGCCTCAAGAAGGGGTTATACGAGCAGTACTTC. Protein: CASLKKGLYEQYF.

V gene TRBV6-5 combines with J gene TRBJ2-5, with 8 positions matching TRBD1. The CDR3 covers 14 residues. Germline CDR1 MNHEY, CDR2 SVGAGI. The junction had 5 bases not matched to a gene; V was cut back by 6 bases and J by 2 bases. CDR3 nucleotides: TGTGCCAGCAGACCTTGGACAGGGCAAGAGACCCAGTACTTC. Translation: CASRPWTGQETQYF.

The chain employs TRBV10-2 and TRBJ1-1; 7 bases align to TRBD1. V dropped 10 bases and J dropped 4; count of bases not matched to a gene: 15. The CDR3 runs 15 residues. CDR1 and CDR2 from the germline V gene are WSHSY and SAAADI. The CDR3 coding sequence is TGCGCCACCCTCGACAGGGTATCCCGCCGCACTGAAGCTTTCTTT. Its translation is CATLDRVSRRTEAFF.